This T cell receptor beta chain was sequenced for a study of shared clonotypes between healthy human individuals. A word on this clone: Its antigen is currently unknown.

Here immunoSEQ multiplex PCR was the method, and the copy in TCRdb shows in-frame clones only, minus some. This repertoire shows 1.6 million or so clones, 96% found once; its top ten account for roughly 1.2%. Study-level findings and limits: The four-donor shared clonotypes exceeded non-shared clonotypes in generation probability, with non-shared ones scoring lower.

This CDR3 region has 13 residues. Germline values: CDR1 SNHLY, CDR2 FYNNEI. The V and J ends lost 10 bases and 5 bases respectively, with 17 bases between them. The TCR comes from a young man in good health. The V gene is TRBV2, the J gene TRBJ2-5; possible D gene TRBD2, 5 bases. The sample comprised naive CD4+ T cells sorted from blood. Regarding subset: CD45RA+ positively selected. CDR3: CAMAGGRGETQYF. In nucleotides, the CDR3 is TGTGCCATGGCTGGTGGGAGAGGGGAGACCCAGTACTTC.